This T cell receptor beta chain was obtained from a study of tumor-infiltrating lymphocytes in localized non-small cell lung cancer. Study-wide context: Some samples were collected after neoadjuvant chemotherapy; smokers, never-smokers and several histologies were included. Tumor tissue and non-adjacent uninvolved lung came from each patient.

The V and J ends lost 0 bases and 1 base respectively, with 19 bases between them. Per germline, CDR1 GTSNPN and CDR2 SVGIG (reference sequence). The CDR3 contains 18 residues. Assay: immunoSEQ multiplex PCR; the TCRdb copy retains only in-frame clones and omits some. The sample includes about 8,900 clones, 65% to 70% of them seen just once. This chain connects TRBV30 to TRBJ2-4; D may match TRBD1 or TRBD2 (5 bases each). Source material: uninvolved lung tissue not adjacent to the tumor. This clonotype was sampled from a human donor with non-small cell lung cancer. The CDR3: CAWSVVWGKLGAKNIQYF. CDR3 bases: TGTGCCTGGAGTGTGGTTTGGGGGAAGCTCGGGGCCAAAAACATTCAGTACTTC.